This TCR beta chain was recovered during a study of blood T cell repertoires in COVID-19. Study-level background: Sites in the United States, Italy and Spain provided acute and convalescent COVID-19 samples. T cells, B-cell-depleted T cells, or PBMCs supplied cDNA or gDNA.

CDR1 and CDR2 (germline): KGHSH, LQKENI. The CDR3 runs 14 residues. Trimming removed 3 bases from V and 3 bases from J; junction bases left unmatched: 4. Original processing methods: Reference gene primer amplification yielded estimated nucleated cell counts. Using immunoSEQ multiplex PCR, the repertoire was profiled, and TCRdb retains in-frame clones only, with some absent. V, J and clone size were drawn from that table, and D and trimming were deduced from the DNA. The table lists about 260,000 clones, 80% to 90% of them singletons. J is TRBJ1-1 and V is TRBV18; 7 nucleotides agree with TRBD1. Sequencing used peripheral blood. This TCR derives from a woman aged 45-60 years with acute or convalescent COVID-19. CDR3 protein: CASSPSTGDTEAFF. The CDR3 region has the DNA TGTGCCAGCTCACCCTCTACAGGGGACACTGAAGCTTTCTTT.